These T cell receptor beta chains were read from a single sample in a study of T-cell reconstitution after alpha-beta-depleted transplantation in children. TCRdb re-analysed the PCR reads in MiXCR, keeping a single row per CDR3 protein. This table has more than 60,000 distinct CDR3 sequences, approximately 7.4% appearing once. The sample was PBMCs from the stem cell graft donor, taken from the stem cell graft. Receptors originate from a human donor who donated a stem cell graft to a child with acute lymphoblastic leukemia. The CDR3 runs from the conserved cysteine through the conserved F or W. The D gene is left open where the match is weak. Rows may omit the clone size; those that give it use once, few, many or a size class.

d_call: .; clone_size: many; j_call: TRBJ2-1; cdr3_length: 12; v_call: TRBV29-1; cdr3_aa: CSVAGGGGEQFF; cdr3_nt: TGCAGCGTTGCAGGAGGGGGCGGGGAGCAGTTCTTC
d_call: .; clone_size: many; j_call: TRBJ2-1; cdr3_length: 13; v_call: TRBV12-3/TRBV12-4; cdr3_aa: CASRKDTYNEQFF; cdr3_nt: TGTGCCAGCAGGAAAGACACGTACAATGAGCAGTTCTTC
d_call: .; clone_size: many; j_call: TRBJ1-1; cdr3_length: 15; v_call: TRBV5-1; cdr3_aa: CASRRDTGKNTEAFF; cdr3_nt: TGCGCCAGTCGCCGGGACACCGGCAAGAACACTGAAGCTTTCTTT
d_call: .; clone_size: .; j_call: TRBJ1-1; cdr3_length: 13; v_call: TRBV10-1; cdr3_aa: CASREASNTEAFF; cdr3_nt: TGCGCCAGCAGAGAGGCGTCGAACACTGAAGCTTTCTTT
d_call: .; clone_size: many; j_call: TRBJ1-2; cdr3_length: 16; v_call: TRBV3-1; cdr3_aa: CASSLSRTAGTYGYTF; cdr3_nt: TGTGCCAGCAGCCTCTCCCGGACAGCGGGCACGTATGGCTACACCTTC
d_call: .; clone_size: many; j_call: TRBJ2-4; cdr3_length: 15; v_call: TRBV7-2; cdr3_aa: CASSFQWGPKNIQYF; cdr3_nt: TGTGCCAGCAGCTTCCAGTGGGGACCCAAAAACATTCAGTACTTC
d_call: TRBD1; clone_size: few; j_call: TRBJ2-7; cdr3_length: 14; v_call: TRBV6-6; cdr3_aa: CASSYWDRGGEQYF; cdr3_nt: TGTGCCAGCAGTTACTGGGACAGGGGGGGCGAGCAGTACTTC
d_call: .; clone_size: .; j_call: TRBJ1-1; cdr3_length: 13; v_call: TRBV5-4; cdr3_aa: CASSFPGATEAFF; cdr3_nt: TGTGCCAGCAGCTTCCCTGGAGCCACTGAAGCTTTCTTT
d_call: TRBD1; clone_size: many; j_call: TRBJ2-1; cdr3_length: 13; v_call: TRBV20-1; cdr3_aa: CSVQSQGGNEQFF; cdr3_nt: TGCAGTGTCCAGTCACAGGGGGGCAATGAGCAGTTCTTC
d_call: TRBD1; clone_size: few; j_call: TRBJ1-5; cdr3_length: 14; v_call: TRBV4-3; cdr3_aa: CASSQGQGSQPQHF; cdr3_nt: TGCGCCAGCAGCCAAGGACAGGGGAGTCAGCCCCAGCATTTT
d_call: .; clone_size: .; j_call: TRBJ1-5; cdr3_length: 14; v_call: TRBV4-3; cdr3_aa: CASSQVTVDQPQHF; cdr3_nt: TGCGCCAGCAGCCAAGTAACAGTTGATCAGCCCCAGCATTTT
d_call: TRBD1; clone_size: many; j_call: TRBJ2-7; cdr3_length: 16; v_call: TRBV7-6; cdr3_aa: CASSSYTGTGGGEQYF; cdr3_nt: TGTGCCAGCAGCTCGTACACCGGGACAGGGGGTGGCGAGCAGTACTTC
d_call: TRBD1; clone_size: few; j_call: TRBJ2-2; cdr3_length: 16; v_call: TRBV12-3/TRBV12-4; cdr3_aa: CASSPSGQANTGELFF; cdr3_nt: TGTGCCAGCAGTCCCTCTGGACAGGCAAACACCGGGGAGCTGTTTTTT
d_call: .; clone_size: many; j_call: TRBJ1-2; cdr3_length: 14; v_call: TRBV7-2; cdr3_aa: CASSLDRGNYGYTF; cdr3_nt: TGTGCCAGCAGCCTCGATAGGGGTAACTATGGCTACACCTTC
d_call: .; clone_size: many; j_call: TRBJ2-7; cdr3_length: 14; v_call: TRBV6-1; cdr3_aa: CASSGPGQTYEQYF; cdr3_nt: TGTGCCAGCAGTGGACCGGGACAAACCTACGAGCAGTACTTC
d_call: .; clone_size: many; j_call: TRBJ2-5; cdr3_length: 11; v_call: TRBV5-1; cdr3_aa: CASSDTGEAYF; cdr3_nt: TGCGCCAGCAGCGATACAGGGGAGGCTTACTTC
d_call: .; clone_size: many; j_call: TRBJ2-5; cdr3_length: 14; v_call: TRBV9; cdr3_aa: CASSAGQWMETQYF; cdr3_nt: TGTGCCAGCAGCGCCGGACAGTGGATGGAGACCCAGTACTTC
d_call: TRBD1; clone_size: few; j_call: TRBJ1-6; cdr3_length: 13; v_call: TRBV19; cdr3_aa: CASGDRGNSPLHF; cdr3_nt: TGTGCCAGTGGGGACAGGGGTAATTCACCCCTCCACTTT
d_call: TRBD1; clone_size: .; j_call: TRBJ1-1; cdr3_length: 14; v_call: TRBV13; cdr3_aa: CASSRTGAAWEAFF; cdr3_nt: TGTGCCAGCAGCCGGACAGGGGCCGCGTGGGAAGCTTTCTTT
d_call: .; clone_size: many; j_call: TRBJ2-7; cdr3_length: 14; v_call: TRBV4-1; cdr3_aa: CASSQDRGAYEQYF; cdr3_nt: TGCGCCAGCAGCCAAGATCGCGGGGCCTACGAGCAGTACTTC
d_call: .; clone_size: many; j_call: TRBJ2-4; cdr3_length: 13; v_call: TRBV29-1; cdr3_aa: CSVVNRAKNIQYF; cdr3_nt: TGCAGCGTTGTGAACAGAGCCAAAAACATTCAGTACTTC
d_call: TRBD1; clone_size: few; j_call: TRBJ2-7; cdr3_length: 16; v_call: TRBV4-3; cdr3_aa: CASSQEPGQGIYEQYF; cdr3_nt: TGCGCCAGCAGCCAGGAGCCGGGACAGGGGATATACGAGCAGTACTTC
d_call: TRBD2; clone_size: many; j_call: TRBJ2-3; cdr3_length: 15; v_call: TRBV7-2; cdr3_aa: CAILSAGGRADTQYF; cdr3_nt: TGTGCCATCCTTTCCGCGGGGGGCCGGGCAGATACGCAGTATTTT
d_call: .; clone_size: .; j_call: TRBJ2-3; cdr3_length: 15; v_call: TRBV7-9; cdr3_aa: CASSSLGGLGDTQYF; cdr3_nt: TGTGCCAGCAGCTCCCTGGGGGGGCTGGGAGATACGCAGTATTTT
d_call: .; clone_size: .; j_call: TRBJ2-1; cdr3_length: 10; v_call: TRBV29-1; cdr3_aa: CSVDYNEQFF; cdr3_nt: TGCAGCGTTGACTACAATGAGCAGTTCTTC
d_call: TRBD2; clone_size: many; j_call: TRBJ2-3; cdr3_length: 16; v_call: TRBV6-5; cdr3_aa: CASSYSTSGSTDTQYF; cdr3_nt: TGTGCCAGCAGTTACTCGACTAGCGGTAGCACAGATACGCAGTATTTT
d_call: .; clone_size: .; j_call: TRBJ2-1; cdr3_length: 12; v_call: TRBV5-4; cdr3_aa: CASTGIFDEQFF; cdr3_nt: TGTGCCAGCACCGGTATCTTCGATGAGCAGTTCTTC
d_call: .; clone_size: many; j_call: TRBJ1-1; cdr3_length: 14; v_call: TRBV13; cdr3_aa: CASSPFGGNTEAFF; cdr3_nt: TGTGCCAGCAGCCCCTTTGGGGGGAACACTGAAGCTTTCTTT
d_call: .; clone_size: .; j_call: TRBJ1-2; cdr3_length: 14; v_call: TRBV7-2; cdr3_aa: CASSLGGSDYGYTF; cdr3_nt: TGTGCCAGCAGCTTAGGGGGGTCGGACTATGGCTACACCTTC
d_call: TRBD1; clone_size: many; j_call: TRBJ2-3; cdr3_length: 14; v_call: TRBV15; cdr3_aa: CATSTGLVTDTQYF; cdr3_nt: TGTGCCACCTCGACAGGGCTGGTGACAGATACGCAGTATTTT
d_call: .; clone_size: many; j_call: TRBJ2-7; cdr3_length: 11; v_call: TRBV12-5; cdr3_aa: CASGLGDRQYF; cdr3_nt: TGTGCTAGTGGTTTGGGGGACCGACAGTACTTC
d_call: .; clone_size: few; j_call: TRBJ1-5; cdr3_length: 15; v_call: TRBV12-3/TRBV12-4; cdr3_aa: CASSPGRDGNQPQHF; cdr3_nt: TGTGCCAGCAGCCCGGGCAGGGACGGCAATCAGCCCCAGCATTTT
d_call: .; clone_size: .; j_call: TRBJ1-5; cdr3_length: 16; v_call: TRBV12-2; cdr3_aa: CASRLVDRVGNQPQHF; cdr3_nt: TGTGCAAGTCGCTTAGTGGACAGGGTGGGCAATCAGCCCCAGCATTTT
d_call: TRBD2; clone_size: many; j_call: TRBJ2-1; cdr3_length: 16; v_call: TRBV6-2/TRBV6-3; cdr3_aa: CASINGGGVVYNEQFF; cdr3_nt: TGTGCCAGCATTAACGGGGGGGGAGTGGTCTACAATGAGCAGTTCTTC
d_call: .; clone_size: many; j_call: TRBJ2-7; cdr3_length: 13; v_call: TRBV7-2; cdr3_aa: CASSLAGIGEQYF; cdr3_nt: TGTGCCAGCAGCTTAGCCGGGATCGGGGAGCAGTACTTC
d_call: .; clone_size: .; j_call: TRBJ1-1; cdr3_length: 13; v_call: TRBV5-5; cdr3_aa: CASSPARDTEAFF; cdr3_nt: TGTGCCAGCAGCCCCGCCCGAGACACTGAAGCTTTCTTT
d_call: .; clone_size: many; j_call: TRBJ2-1; cdr3_length: 17; v_call: TRBV12-3/TRBV12-4; cdr3_aa: CASSLATPGLLYNEQFF; cdr3_nt: TGTGCCAGCAGTTTAGCGACCCCGGGACTCCTATACAATGAGCAGTTCTTC
d_call: TRBD1; clone_size: many; j_call: TRBJ2-7; cdr3_length: 15; v_call: TRBV12-3/TRBV12-4; cdr3_aa: CASTRPGQAPYEQYF; cdr3_nt: TGTGCCAGCACTCGGCCGGGACAGGCCCCCTACGAGCAGTACTTC
d_call: .; clone_size: few; j_call: TRBJ2-3; cdr3_length: 14; v_call: TRBV10-2; cdr3_aa: CASSDVGAADTQYF; cdr3_nt: TGCGCCAGCAGTGACGTAGGGGCGGCAGATACGCAGTATTTT
d_call: .; clone_size: many; j_call: TRBJ2-6; cdr3_length: 15; v_call: TRBV25-1; cdr3_aa: CASSDSGRGANVLTF; cdr3_nt: TGTGCCAGCAGTGATTCAGGGAGGGGGGCCAACGTCCTGACTTTC
d_call: TRBD1; clone_size: many; j_call: TRBJ2-3; cdr3_length: 18; v_call: TRBV4-3; cdr3_aa: CASSRIPLGTGATDTQYF; cdr3_nt: TGCGCCAGCAGCCGGATACCCTTAGGGACAGGAGCCACAGATACGCAGTATTTT
d_call: TRBD1; clone_size: .; j_call: TRBJ1-1; cdr3_length: 16; v_call: TRBV5-1; cdr3_aa: CASSSRDREAYTEAFF; cdr3_nt: TGCGCCAGCAGCTCTCGGGACAGAGAGGCGTACACTGAAGCTTTCTTT
d_call: .; clone_size: many; j_call: TRBJ1-2; cdr3_length: 14; v_call: TRBV29-1; cdr3_aa: CSVDGGGANYGYTF; cdr3_nt: TGCAGCGTTGATGGGGGGGGCGCTAACTATGGCTACACCTTC
d_call: .; clone_size: many; j_call: TRBJ2-2; cdr3_length: 15; v_call: TRBV7-7; cdr3_aa: CASKPGIGDTGELFF; cdr3_nt: TGTGCCAGTAAGCCCGGGATAGGGGACACCGGGGAGCTGTTTTTT
d_call: TRBD1; clone_size: many; j_call: TRBJ2-7; cdr3_length: 17; v_call: TRBV27; cdr3_aa: CASSSPLATGSSYEQYF; cdr3_nt: TGTGCCAGCAGTTCACCATTAGCGACAGGGTCGTCCTACGAGCAGTACTTC
d_call: .; clone_size: many; j_call: TRBJ2-7; cdr3_length: 14; v_call: TRBV6-5; cdr3_aa: CASTTGGGSYEQYF; cdr3_nt: TGTGCCAGCACCACAGGGGGGGGGTCCTACGAGCAGTACTTC
d_call: .; clone_size: many; j_call: TRBJ2-5; cdr3_length: 13; v_call: TRBV5-4; cdr3_aa: CASSPIGQETQYF; cdr3_nt: TGTGCCAGCAGCCCAATTGGACAAGAGACCCAGTACTTC
d_call: .; clone_size: many; j_call: TRBJ2-2; cdr3_length: 16; v_call: TRBV9; cdr3_aa: CASSVGGTQNTGELFF; cdr3_nt: TGTGCCAGCAGCGTAGGCGGGACACAGAACACCGGGGAGCTGTTTTTT
d_call: .; clone_size: many; j_call: TRBJ2-1; cdr3_length: 12; v_call: TRBV20-1; cdr3_aa: CSARVKLNEQFF; cdr3_nt: TGCAGTGCTAGAGTAAAACTCAATGAGCAGTTCTTC
d_call: .; clone_size: .; j_call: TRBJ1-1; cdr3_length: 11; v_call: TRBV7-9; cdr3_aa: CASSFGAEAFF; cdr3_nt: TGTGCCAGCAGCTTCGGCGCTGAAGCTTTCTTT
d_call: .; clone_size: .; j_call: TRBJ2-7; cdr3_length: 14; v_call: TRBV2; cdr3_aa: CASIDTGTSYEQYF; cdr3_nt: TGTGCCAGCATCGACACGGGAACGTCCTACGAGCAGTACTTC
d_call: .; clone_size: many; j_call: TRBJ1-1; cdr3_length: 13; v_call: TRBV2; cdr3_aa: CASSGGRNTEAFF; cdr3_nt: TGTGCCAGCAGTGGTGGCCGGAACACTGAAGCTTTCTTT
d_call: TRBD2; clone_size: many; j_call: TRBJ2-1; cdr3_length: 15; v_call: TRBV19; cdr3_aa: CASTEREGLVNEQFF; cdr3_nt: TGTGCCAGTACCGAGCGGGAGGGCCTTGTTAATGAGCAGTTCTTC
d_call: .; clone_size: many; j_call: TRBJ2-6; cdr3_length: 16; v_call: TRBV5-1; cdr3_aa: CASSLQGSHGANVLTF; cdr3_nt: TGCGCCAGCAGCTTACAGGGCAGTCATGGGGCCAACGTCCTGACTTTC
d_call: TRBD1; clone_size: many; j_call: TRBJ2-6; cdr3_length: 18; v_call: TRBV10-3; cdr3_aa: CAISERDRELSGANVLTF; cdr3_nt: TGTGCCATCAGTGAGCGGGACAGGGAACTATCTGGGGCCAACGTCCTGACTTTC
d_call: .; clone_size: .; j_call: TRBJ2-4; cdr3_length: 15; v_call: TRBV3-1; cdr3_aa: CASGVGNLAKNIQYF; cdr3_nt: TGTGCCAGCGGCGTCGGCAATCTAGCCAAAAACATTCAGTACTTC
d_call: .; clone_size: many; j_call: TRBJ2-2; cdr3_length: 15; v_call: TRBV15; cdr3_aa: CATSRDVENTGELFF; cdr3_nt: TGTGCCACCAGCAGAGATGTGGAGAACACCGGGGAGCTGTTTTTT